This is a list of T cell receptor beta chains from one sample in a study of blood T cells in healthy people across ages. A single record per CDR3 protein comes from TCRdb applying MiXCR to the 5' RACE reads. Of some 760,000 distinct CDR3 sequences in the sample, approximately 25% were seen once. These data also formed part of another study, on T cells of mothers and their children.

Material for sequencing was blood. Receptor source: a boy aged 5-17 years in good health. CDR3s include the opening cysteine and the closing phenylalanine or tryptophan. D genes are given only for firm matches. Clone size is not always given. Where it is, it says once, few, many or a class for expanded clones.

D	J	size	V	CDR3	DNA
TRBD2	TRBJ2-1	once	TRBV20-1	CSESGLANGQQFF	TGCAGTGAGTCGGGACTAGCGAACGGACAGCAGTTCTTC
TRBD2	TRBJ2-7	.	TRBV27	CASSLWGTSGSGEQYF	TGTGCCAGCAGTTTATGGGGGACTAGCGGGAGTGGCGAGCAGTACTTC
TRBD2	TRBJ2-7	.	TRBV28	CASSLAPPGRGRYEQYF	TGTGCCAGCAGTTTGGCTCCCCCGGGGAGGGGTCGGTACGAGCAGTACTTC
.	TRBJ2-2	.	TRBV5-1	CASSLLGGASTGELFF	TGCGCCAGCAGCTTGCTGGGGGGCGCAAGCACCGGGGAGCTGTTTTTT
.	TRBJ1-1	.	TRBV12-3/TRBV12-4	CASSLETAFKAFF	TGTGCCAGCAGTTTGGAAACAGCATTTAAAGCTTTCTTT
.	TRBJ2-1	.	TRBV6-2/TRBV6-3	CASTIRRIYNEQFF	TGTGCCAGCACAATTCGGCGGATCTACAATGAGCAGTTCTTC
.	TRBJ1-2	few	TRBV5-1	CASSFRWNYGYTF	TGCGCCAGCAGCTTCAGGTGGAACTATGGCTACACCTTC
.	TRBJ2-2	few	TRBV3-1	CASSQEGTAPTPGELFF	TGTGCCAGCAGCCAAGAAGGTACAGCTCCAACCCCCGGGGAGCTGTTTTTT
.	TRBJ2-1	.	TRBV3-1	CAGSQVGGHEQFF	TGTGCCGGCAGCCAAGTTGGAGGCCATGAGCAGTTCTTC
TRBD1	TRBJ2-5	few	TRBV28	CASSLSRQGEGLGQYF	TGTGCCAGCAGTTTATCACGACAGGGGGAGGGTTTGGGGCAGTACTTC
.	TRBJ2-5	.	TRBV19	CASSIPSGQETQYF	TGTGCCAGTAGTATACCCAGCGGACAAGAGACCCAGTACTTC
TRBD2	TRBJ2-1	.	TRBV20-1	CSARASGGVSYNEQFF	TGCAGTGCTAGGGCTAGCGGGGGGGTCTCCTACAATGAGCAGTTCTTC
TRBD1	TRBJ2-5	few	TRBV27	CASSRNRGGETQYF	TGTGCCAGCAGTCGAAACAGGGGCGGAGAGACCCAGTACTTC
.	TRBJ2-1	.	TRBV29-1	CSVRSVVHNEQFF	TGCAGCGTTCGGAGCGTGGTCCACAATGAGCAGTTCTTC
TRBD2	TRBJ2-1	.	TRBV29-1	CSVGGGTSGYNEQFF	TGCAGCGTGGGGGGTGGGACTAGCGGATACAATGAGCAGTTCTTC
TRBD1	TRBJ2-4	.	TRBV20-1	CSATTGVTVGNIQYF	TGCAGTGCTACGACAGGGGTGACAGTAGGAAACATTCAGTACTTC
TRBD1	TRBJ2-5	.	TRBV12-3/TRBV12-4	CASSSGDRAEYF	TGTGCCAGCAGTTCGGGGGACAGGGCGGAGTACTTC
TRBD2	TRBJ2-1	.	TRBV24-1	CATSDLPGGPSSSYNEQFF	TGTGCCACCAGTGATTTACCGGGGGGGCCCTCATCCTCCTACAATGAGCAGTTCTTC
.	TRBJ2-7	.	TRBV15	CATSRDLGHRTSSYEQYF	TGTGCCACCAGCAGAGATTTGGGACACCGCACCTCTTCCTACGAGCAGTACTTC
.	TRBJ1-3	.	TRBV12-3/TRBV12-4	CAIQPEGFSGNTIYF	TGTGCCATCCAACCCGAGGGTTTCTCTGGAAACACCATATATTTT
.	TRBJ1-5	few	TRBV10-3	CAISELAGPQHF	TGTGCCATCAGTGAGCTAGCGGGGCCCCAGCATTTT
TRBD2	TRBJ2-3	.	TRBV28	CASTLRLAGGTSTDTQYF	TGTGCCAGCACCCTGCGGCTAGCGGGGGGGACTAGCACAGATACGCAGTATTTT
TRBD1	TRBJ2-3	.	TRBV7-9	CTSSADRGGGTDTQYF	TGTACCAGCAGCGCGGACAGGGGTGGGGGCACAGATACGCAGTATTTT
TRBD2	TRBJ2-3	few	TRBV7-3	CASSLRGGLADTDTQYF	TGTGCCAGCAGCTTAAGGGGGGGTCTAGCGGACACAGATACGCAGTATTTT
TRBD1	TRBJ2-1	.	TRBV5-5	CASSPHQGQGNEQFF	TGTGCCAGCAGCCCCCACCAGGGACAGGGGAATGAGCAGTTCTTC
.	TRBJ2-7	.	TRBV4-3	CASSPAAGSDEQYF	TGCGCCAGCAGCCCAGCGGCCGGGTCGGACGAGCAGTACTTC
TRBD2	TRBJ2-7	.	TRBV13	CASSLRVRGNTYEQYF	TGTGCCAGCAGCTTGCGGGTGCGGGGGAATACCTACGAGCAGTACTTC
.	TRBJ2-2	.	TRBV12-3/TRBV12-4	CASSFGGWELFF	TGTGCCAGCAGTTTCGGCGGGTGGGAGCTGTTTTTT
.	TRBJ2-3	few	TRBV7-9	CASSSEGAGTDTQYF	TGTGCCAGCAGCTCAGAGGGGGCGGGGACAGATACGCAGTATTTT